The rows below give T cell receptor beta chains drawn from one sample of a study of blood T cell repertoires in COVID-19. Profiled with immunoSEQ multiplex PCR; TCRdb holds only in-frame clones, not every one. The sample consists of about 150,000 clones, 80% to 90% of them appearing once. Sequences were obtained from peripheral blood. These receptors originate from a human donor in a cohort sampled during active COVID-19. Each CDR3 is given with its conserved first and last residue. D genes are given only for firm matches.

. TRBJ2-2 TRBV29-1 CSAFGRGLNTGELFF TGCAGCGCCTTCGGGCGGGGCCTAAACACCGGGGAGCTGTTTTTT
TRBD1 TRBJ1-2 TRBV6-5 CASSYRSQGAGGYTF TGTGCCAGCAGTTACCGGTCGCAGGGGGCTGGTGGCTACACCTTC
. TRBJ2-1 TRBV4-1 CASSQGTRSYNEQFF TGCGCCAGCAGCCAGGGGACACGCTCCTACAATGAGCAGTTCTTC
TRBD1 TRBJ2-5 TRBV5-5 CASSLTGAVQETQYF TGTGCCAGCAGCTTGACAGGGGCTGTTCAAGAGACCCAGTACTTC
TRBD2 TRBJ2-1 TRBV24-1 CATSDSSGGAWVIEQFF TGTGCCACCAGTGATTCTAGCGGGGGGGCCTGGGTTATTGAGCAGTTCTTC
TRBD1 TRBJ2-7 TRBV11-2 CASSTGTGTYEQYF TGTGCCAGCAGCACCGGGACAGGTACCTACGAGCAGTACTTC
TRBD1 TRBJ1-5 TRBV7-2 CASSQGRGLQPQHF TGTGCCAGCAGCCAGGGTAGGGGGCTTCAGCCCCAGCATTTT
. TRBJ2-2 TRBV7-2 CASSLGGGGSTGELFF TGTGCCAGCAGCTTAGGAGGCGGCGGGTCCACCGGGGAGCTGTTTTTT
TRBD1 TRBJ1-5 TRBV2 CASKGARGQPQHF TGTGCCAGCAAGGGGGCGCGGGGTCAGCCCCAGCATTTT
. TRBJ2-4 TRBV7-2 CASSFQGKNIQYF TGTGCCAGCAGCTTTCAGGGAAAAAACATTCAGTACTTC
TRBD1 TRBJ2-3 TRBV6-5 CASRTGGGTDTQYF TGTGCCAGCCGTACAGGGGGCGGGACAGATACGCAGTATTTT
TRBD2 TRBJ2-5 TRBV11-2 CASSLLAGGHKETQYF TGTGCCAGCAGCTTGCTAGCGGGGGGGCATAAAGAGACCCAGTACTTC
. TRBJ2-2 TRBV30 CAWSLGAYTAGELFF TGTGCCTGGTCCCTAGGGGCCTACACCGCCGGGGAGCTGTTTTTT